The 14 T cell receptor beta chains below all came from one sample that was sequenced in a study of T cell repertoires in cytomegalovirus infection (dated by TCRdb to between 2017 and 2020). According to the study, the label for this sample's treatment or condition signals: in vitro stimulation with specific CMV peptide epitopes to enrich CMV-specific T cells. The data were produced on an Illumina HiSeq 1500. TCRdb reanalyzed the raw reads on its own, using fastp at Q25 for trimming and MiXCR for clone calling, and kept in-frame beta chains. Records with the same CDR3 protein are collapsed into one entry carrying the most frequent genes and DNA. The sample table shows hundreds of thousands of distinct CDR3 sequences, and roughly 46% are seen once. The ten biggest clones cover about two fifths of the sample. No antigen has been identified for these receptors. The sequenced sample was cultured PBMCs, obtained from culture after CMV antigen stimulation. The receptors here all came from a human donor in good health (CMV status not recorded). Some clones in this sample may be carry-over from other donors' samples.

The chain couples TRBV9 to TRBJ1-6; no clear D gene. V was clipped by 3 bases and J by 8 bases, with 15 bases between them. The CDR3 contains 15 residues. Germline-derived CDR1 and CDR2 are SGDLS and YYNGEE. CDR3 bases: TGTGCCAGCAGCGCGAGGAGTCGAGGGTATTCACCCCTCCACTTT. It yields the protein CASSARSRGYSPLHF.

The rearrangement links TRBV6-5 to TRBJ1-6, with 7 bases matching TRBD1. J gave up 10 bases and V 0 bases, and 3 bases lay outside the gene matches. CDR1 MNHEY and CDR2 SVGAGI come from the germline V gene. The CDR3 sequence is 14 residues long. The CDR3 region is CASSYSGGGSPLHF. The CDR3 nucleotides are TGTGCCAGCAGTTACTCAGGGGGCGGCTCACCCCTCCACTTT.

The chain joins TRBV7-6 to TRBJ1-4, with 8 bases lining up with TRBD1. After removal of 2 bases from V and 6 bases from J, the junction contained 8 bases not matched to a gene. Germline assignment: CDR1 SGHVS and CDR2 FNYEAQ. The CDR3 contains 16 residues. CDR3 amino acids: CASSLFQGAGDEKLFF. The CDR3 DNA reads TGTGCCAGCAGCTTATTCCAGGGGGCAGGCGATGAAAAACTGTTTTTT.

The gene calls are TRBV5-4 and TRBJ2-7, with D perhaps matching TRBD2 (5 bases). The germline V and J ends were trimmed by 4 bases and 7 bases, with 21 bases remaining between them. CDR1 is SGHNT and CDR2 is YYREEE in the germline V gene (reference sequence). CDR3 length equals 15 residues. The CDR3 nucleotides read TGTGCCAGCAGCCCAGCCCCCGGGGAACCTCCTGAGCAGTACTTC. Its protein product is CASSPAPGEPPEQYF. The full variable domain, its missing parts supplied by reference TRBV5-4 and TRBJ2-7, is ETGVTQSPTHLIKTRGQQVTLRCSSQSGHNTVSWYQQALGQGPQFIFQYYREEENGRGNFPPRFSGLQFPNYSSELNVNALELDDSALYLCASSPAPGEPPEQYFGPGTRLTVT.

The chain combines TRBV5-8 with TRBJ1-5; weak D call: TRBD1 (6 bases). Germline V gene lookup returns CDR1 SGHTS and CDR2 YDEGEE. The CDR3 has 12 amino acids. The V gene lost 4 bases and the J gene lost 7 bases, with 9 bases spanning the gap. CDR3 DNA: TGTGCCAGCAGCGGACAGTTCCAGCCCCAGCATTTT. This gives the protein CASSGQFQPQHF.

The rearrangement links TRBV7-2 to TRBJ1-1; D gene unclear. V shed 6 bases and J shed 4 bases, with 15 bases lying between them. The CDR3 spans 14 residues. Germline assignment: CDR1 SGHTA and CDR2 FQGNSA. CDR3 in DNA: TGTGCCAGCAGATCAACCGTTGGTGGCACTGAAGCTTTCTTT. Translating it yields CASRSTVGGTEAFF. Based on the CDR3 plus reference TRBV7-2 and TRBJ1-1, the full variable domain is GAGVSQSPSNKVTEKGKDVELRCDPISGHTALYWYRQSLGQGLEFLIYFQGNSAPDKSGLPSDRFSAERTGGSVSTLTIQRTQQEDSAVYLCASRSTVGGTEAFFGQGTRLTVV.

The V gene is TRBV7-2, the J gene TRBJ2-7, with 8 bases fitting TRBD2. V dropped 2 bases and J dropped 7; count of bases not matched to a gene: 7. The CDR3 is 14 amino acids. The germline V gene has CDR1 SGHTA and CDR2 FQGNSA. The CDR3 reads CASSLTVRGGEQYF. The DNA for the CDR3 is TGTGCCAGCAGCTTAACCGTCCGGGGGGGGGAGCAGTACTTC.

This clonotype showed up just a few times. This chain links TRBV6-5 with TRBJ1-2; 7 bases are shared with TRBD1. The CDR3 loop spans 13 amino acids. The J segment lost 5 bases and the V segment lost 6 bases, leaving 6 bases of the junction unmatched. Germline V gene data show CDR1 as MNHEY and CDR2 as SVGAGI. This chain's CDR3 is CASSRGGSYGYTF. In DNA, the CDR3 is TGTGCCAGCAGCCGAGGGGGCTCGTATGGCTACACCTTC.

This clonotype was detected a few times. The rearrangement links TRBV4-3 to TRBJ1-2; 9 bases match TRBD1. This CDR3 comprises 16 residues. V lost 1 base to trimming and J lost 3 bases; unmatched junction nucleotides: 6. Germline-derived CDR1 and CDR2 are LGHNA and YSLEER. The CDR3 DNA reads TGCGCCAGCAGCCAAGTGGTGGGACAGGGATACTATGGCTACACCTTC. This codes for CASSQVVGQGYYGYTF.

The chain carries TRBV5-8 and TRBJ1-6, with D unresolved. V was clipped by 7 bases and J by 5 bases, with 16 bases between them. Germline loops: CDR1 SGHTS, CDR2 YDEGEE. The CDR3 runs to 15 residues. The CDR3 reads CASLPGRAHNSPLHF. The CDR3 coding sequence is TGTGCCAGCTTACCCGGACGGGCCCATAATTCACCCCTCCACTTT. The whole variable domain, filled in from reference TRBV5-8 and TRBJ1-6, reads EAGVTQSPTHLIKTRGQQATLRCSPISGHTSVYWYQQALGLGLQFLLWYDEGEERNRGNFPPRFSGRQFPNYSSELNVNALELEDSALYLCASLPGRAHNSPLHFGNGTRLTVT.

The rearrangement joins TRBV4-3 to TRBJ2-7, with D uncertain. Trimming shortened V by 1 base and J by 4 bases, and 17 bases separated the two germline ends. Germline V gene lookup returns CDR1 LGHNA and CDR2 YSLEER. This CDR3 has 16 amino acids. The chain's CDR3 is CASSQGSDGGWYEQYF. CDR3 bases: TGCGCCAGCAGCCAAGGGTCAGACGGTGGTTGGTACGAGCAGTACTTC.

This sequence joins TRBV7-9 and TRBJ2-7, with D uncertain. The CDR3 loop spans 14 amino acids. V gave up 5 bases and J gave up 1 base, with 12 bases separating them. Looked up from germline, CDR1 is SEHNR and CDR2 is FQNEAQ (reference sequence). The CDR3: CASSPRRSSYEQYF. CDR3 bases: TGTGCCAGCAGCCCGCGGCGGTCTTCCTACGAGCAGTACTTC.

This clonotype was counted a few times. The chain recombines TRBV28 with TRBJ1-2; D is possibly TRBD1 (5 bases). The CDR3 is 15 residues long. CDR1 and CDR2 (germline): MDHEN, SYDVKM. Trimming removed 6 bases at V and 1 base at J, with 15 bases between. Here the CDR3 reads CASRYYRPHNYGYTF. The CDR3, as DNA: TGTGCCAGCAGGTACTACAGGCCGCATAACTATGGCTACACCTTC.

This clonotype was counted many times. This sequence joins TRBV27 and TRBJ1-4, with a weak D call TRBD1 (5 bases). Per the germline V gene, CDR1 is MNHEY and CDR2 is SMNVEV (reference sequence). The CDR3 length is 14 residues. The V end was cut by 7 bases, the J end by 7 bases, with 16 bases between. CDR3 amino acids: CASTSAQGSEKLFF. The CDR3 DNA is TGTGCCAGCACCTCGGCCCAGGGAAGTGAAAAACTGTTTTTT. The complete variable domain, with remaining parts taken from reference TRBV27 and TRBJ1-4, reads EAQVTQNPRYLITVTGKKLTVTCSQNMNHEYMSWYRQDPGLGLRQIYYSMNVEVTDKGDVPEGYKVSRKEKRNFPLILESPSPNQTSLYFCASTSAQGSEKLFFGSGTQLSVL.